A selection of T cell receptor beta chains follows, all from one sample in a study of T cell repertoires in cytomegalovirus infection. Each CDR3 protein gets one entry after TCRdb re-called the reads with MiXCR. In the table there are about 460,000 distinct CDR3 sequences, approximately 10% of which are singletons. Sequencing input: PBMCs. These receptors were taken from a human donor in good health (CMV status not recorded). Some clones in this sample may be carry-over from other donors' samples. CDR3s include the opening cysteine and the closing phenylalanine or tryptophan. Each record gives: V gene, D gene, J gene, clone size, CDR3 DNA, CDR3 protein. A D gene is named only where the DNA matches it firmly. A clone size is listed for some rows: how often the clone was seen (once, few, many), or a class if it is expanded.

V: TRBV24-1; D: .; J: TRBJ2-1; size: .; DNA: TGTGCCACCAGTGATACAACTACCCGGGACTCGTCAAACAATGAGCAGTTCTTC; CDR3: CATSDTTTRDSSNNEQFF
V: TRBV7-7; D: .; J: TRBJ2-3; size: many; DNA: TGTGCCAGCAGCTTAGGCTATAGCACAGATACGCAGTATTTT; CDR3: CASSLGYSTDTQYF
V: TRBV5-1; D: TRBD2; J: TRBJ2-7; size: once; DNA: TGCGCCAGCAGCTTGAAGCGGGGGGCCCACGAGCAGTACTTC; CDR3: CASSLKRGAHEQYF
V: TRBV12-3/TRBV12-4; D: .; J: TRBJ2-5; size: many; DNA: TGTGCCAGCAGTTTCAGCGGCAGGGCCCACCAAGAGACCCAGTACTTC; CDR3: CASSFSGRAHQETQYF
V: TRBV28; D: .; J: TRBJ2-2; size: many; DNA: TGTGCCAGCGTGACGGTGAACAATCCCGGGGAGCTGTTTTTT; CDR3: CASVTVNNPGELFF
V: TRBV14; D: .; J: TRBJ2-4; size: many; DNA: TGTGCCAGCAGCCCACTAACATCAGAGGCTAAAAACATTCAGTACTTC; CDR3: CASSPLTSEAKNIQYF
V: TRBV29-1; D: TRBD1; J: TRBJ2-7; size: many; DNA: TGCAGCGTTCCCGGACAGGGCACAAACTACGAGCAGTACTTC; CDR3: CSVPGQGTNYEQYF
V: TRBV28; D: .; J: TRBJ2-7; size: many; DNA: TGTGCCAGCAGTCCCCCAGGTGAGAGAGGGCAGTACTTC; CDR3: CASSPPGERGQYF
V: TRBV7-8; D: .; J: TRBJ2-5; size: many; DNA: TGTGCCAGCAGCTTAGCGCTGGCAGCCCAAGAGACCCAGTACTTC; CDR3: CASSLALAAQETQYF
V: TRBV10-3; D: TRBD2; J: TRBJ2-3; size: .; DNA: TGTGCCATCAGTGAATTTAGGACTAGCGGGAGAACAGATACGCAGTATTTT; CDR3: CAISEFRTSGRTDTQYF
V: TRBV7-2; D: .; J: TRBJ1-1; size: .; DNA: TGTGTCAGCAGCCTTGAAGCTTTCTTT; CDR3: CVSSLEAFF
V: TRBV6-1; D: .; J: TRBJ2-7; size: many; DNA: TGTGCCAGCAGTCCAAACTCGGGACTGTCGAACGAGCAGTACTTC; CDR3: CASSPNSGLSNEQYF
V: TRBV20-1; D: TRBD1; J: TRBJ2-7; size: many; DNA: TGCAGTGCTAGAGCCCGCCGGACAGGGCCCTCTTCTTCCTACGAGCAGTACTTC; CDR3: CSARARRTGPSSSYEQYF
V: TRBV12-3/TRBV12-4; D: TRBD1; J: TRBJ2-2; size: many; DNA: TGTGCCAGCAGTTGGGACAGGGGGTACACCGGGGAGCTGTTTTTT; CDR3: CASSWDRGYTGELFF
V: TRBV6-1; D: TRBD2; J: TRBJ2-1; size: many; DNA: TGTGCCAGCAGTGAATTTGGTAGCGGGGAGTACAATGAGCAGTTCTTC; CDR3: CASSEFGSGEYNEQFF
V: TRBV7-9; D: TRBD1; J: TRBJ1-4; size: many; DNA: TGTGCCAGCCGGGAGGACAGGGGCAGAAGTCTTGAAAAACTGTTTTTT; CDR3: CASREDRGRSLEKLFF
V: TRBV29-1; D: TRBD1; J: TRBJ2-1; size: few; DNA: TGCAGGGTTACAGGGGGCATCCAGGGTGAGCAGTTCTTC; CDR3: CRVTGGIQGEQFF
V: TRBV19; D: .; J: TRBJ2-6; size: .; DNA: TGTGCCAGTAGTCCGCAACAGGGTACTGGGGCCAACGTCCTGACTTTC; CDR3: CASSPQQGTGANVLTF
V: TRBV7-8; D: .; J: TRBJ2-6; size: many; DNA: TGTGCCAGCAGCCGGGACGGTCGCCCTGGGGCCAACGTCCTGACTTTC; CDR3: CASSRDGRPGANVLTF
V: TRBV9; D: .; J: TRBJ2-3; size: few; DNA: TGTGCCAGCAGCGTCTCCGGGACTCGCACAGATACGCAGTATTTT; CDR3: CASSVSGTRTDTQYF
V: TRBV30; D: .; J: TRBJ1-2; size: .; DNA: TGTGCCTGGGGCGAGCTAGCCGCTGGCTACACCTTC; CDR3: CAWGELAAGYTF
V: TRBV5-4; D: TRBD1; J: TRBJ1-1; size: many; DNA: TGTGCCAGCAGCTTGGTCGGGACAGGGAACACTGAAGCTTTCTTT; CDR3: CASSLVGTGNTEAFF
V: TRBV20-1; D: .; J: TRBJ2-7; size: many; DNA: TGCAGTGCTAGATCGGCAGATGGAGAGGGACGGCTCTACGAGCAGTACTTC; CDR3: CSARSADGEGRLYEQYF
V: TRBV12-3/TRBV12-4; D: .; J: TRBJ2-2; size: few; DNA: TGTGCCAGCAGCCCCACCGGGGTGAACACCGGGGAGCTGTTTTTT; CDR3: CASSPTGVNTGELFF
V: TRBV6-5; D: .; J: TRBJ1-2; size: few; DNA: TGTGCCTCCCGGAGAGGGCAGGAGCGGGGCTACACCTTC; CDR3: CASRRGQERGYTF
V: TRBV9; D: TRBD2; J: TRBJ2-5; size: few; DNA: TGTGCCAGCAGCTCAACGGTTAGCGGGAGTGGGGAGACCCAGTACTTC; CDR3: CASSSTVSGSGETQYF
V: TRBV12-3/TRBV12-4; D: .; J: TRBJ1-1; size: many; DNA: TGTGCCAGCAGTTTAGCGTCCGGCCTCACTGAAGCTTTCTTT; CDR3: CASSLASGLTEAFF
V: TRBV6-8; D: .; J: TRBJ1-6; size: few; DNA: TGTGCCAGCACCCCAGGGAACTCCTATAATTCACCCCTCCACTTT; CDR3: CASTPGNSYNSPLHF
V: TRBV12-3/TRBV12-4; D: .; J: TRBJ1-5; size: many; DNA: TGTGCCAGCTCCTCCGGGGGGGGTCAGCCCCAGCATTTT; CDR3: CASSSGGGQPQHF
V: TRBV6-2/TRBV6-3; D: TRBD2; J: TRBJ2-1; size: many; DNA: TGTGCCAGCAGTTACGAGCGGGAGGGCTCCTACAATGAGCAGTTCTTC; CDR3: CASSYEREGSYNEQFF
V: TRBV27; D: TRBD1; J: TRBJ1-2; size: .; DNA: TGTGCCAGCAGTCGATCGACAGGGAGCTATGGCTACACCTTC; CDR3: CASSRSTGSYGYTF
V: TRBV27; D: TRBD1; J: TRBJ2-7; size: many; DNA: TGTGCCAGCAGTCCCAGCACAGGGGATGACTCCTACGAGCAGTACTTC; CDR3: CASSPSTGDDSYEQYF
V: TRBV6-5; D: .; J: TRBJ2-5; size: many; DNA: TGTGCCAGCAGTTCCACTGCGGGCAGAGAGACCCAGTACTTC; CDR3: CASSSTAGRETQYF
V: TRBV29-1; D: .; J: TRBJ2-2; size: few; DNA: TGCAGCGTTGGGGGGGCCACCGGGGAGCTGTTTTTT; CDR3: CSVGGATGELFF
V: TRBV20-1; D: TRBD1; J: TRBJ2-1; size: few; DNA: TGCAGTGCCGGGACAGGGTTAATCGGTGAGCAGTTCTTC; CDR3: CSAGTGLIGEQFF
V: TRBV12-5; D: .; J: TRBJ1-2; size: many; DNA: TGTGCTAGTGGTTTGGTACTCAACAGTTGGAGGACAAACTATGGCTACACCTTC; CDR3: CASGLVLNSWRTNYGYTF
V: TRBV6-5; D: TRBD1; J: TRBJ2-7; size: .; DNA: TGTGCCAGCAGTTACTCCGGACAGGGGCCCTACGAGCAGTACTTC; CDR3: CASSYSGQGPYEQYF
V: TRBV3-1; D: .; J: TRBJ1-6; size: .; DNA: TGTGCCAGCAGCCAAGAGGTCCCAGTGAATAATTCACCCCTCCACTTT; CDR3: CASSQEVPVNNSPLHF
V: TRBV11-2; D: .; J: TRBJ2-3; size: many; DNA: TGTGCCAGCAGCCGAGAAAGGACAGATACGCAGTATTTT; CDR3: CASSRERTDTQYF
V: TRBV6-5; D: TRBD2; J: TRBJ2-2; size: many; DNA: TGTGCCAGCAGTTACTCTGAGGTTGGCCTAGCGGGAGGCCCGAACACCGGGGAGCTGTTTTTT; CDR3: CASSYSEVGLAGGPNTGELFF
V: TRBV7-2; D: .; J: TRBJ2-7; size: many; DNA: TGTGCCAGCAGCTCACGTTCGGGGATCTTTGGATACGAGCAGTACTTC; CDR3: CASSSRSGIFGYEQYF
V: TRBV18; D: .; J: TRBJ1-5; size: many; DNA: TGTGCCAGCTCACCAAGGGACGGCTCAGGTGAGCCCCAGCATTTT; CDR3: CASSPRDGSGEPQHF
V: TRBV5-1; D: .; J: TRBJ2-7; size: many; DNA: TGCGCCAGCAGCACCAACATAGGGTACGAGCAGTACTTC; CDR3: CASSTNIGYEQYF
V: TRBV20-1; D: .; J: TRBJ1-6; size: .; DNA: TGCAGTGCCGCCATAGGGAGCTCCTATAATTCACCCCTCCACTTT; CDR3: CSAAIGSSYNSPLHF
V: TRBV2; D: .; J: TRBJ2-1; size: many; DNA: TGTGCCAGCACAGGGGGGTCAGCCTACAATGAGCAGTTCTTC; CDR3: CASTGGSAYNEQFF
V: TRBV5-1; D: TRBD2; J: TRBJ2-2; size: .; DNA: TGCGCCAGCAATAGCGGGAGAGGAACCGGGGAGCTGTTTTTT; CDR3: CASNSGRGTGELFF
V: TRBV10-2; D: .; J: TRBJ2-1; size: few; DNA: TGCGCCAGCAGTGAACGTACTACCTACAATGAGCAGTTCTTC; CDR3: CASSERTTYNEQFF
V: TRBV20-1; D: .; J: TRBJ1-1; size: few; DNA: TGCAGTGCTAGTTCGGGGGGTTCAGGTAACACTGAAGCTTTCTTT; CDR3: CSASSGGSGNTEAFF
V: TRBV20-1; D: .; J: TRBJ2-1; size: many; DNA: TGCAGTGCTAGAAGGTTGAGCAATGAGCAGTTCTTC; CDR3: CSARRLSNEQFF
V: TRBV12-3/TRBV12-4; D: .; J: TRBJ1-5; size: .; DNA: TGTGCCAGCAGTTTTCAGGGGTCCTATAGCAATCAGCCCCAGCATTTT; CDR3: CASSFQGSYSNQPQHF
V: TRBV3-1; D: .; J: TRBJ2-5; size: few; DNA: TGTGCCAGCAGCCCCCAGACGAGGGAGACCCAGTACTTC; CDR3: CASSPQTRETQYF
V: TRBV7-3; D: .; J: TRBJ2-7; size: few; DNA: TGTGCCAGCAGCCCAATGGGGACGACGGCCATGCAGTACTTC; CDR3: CASSPMGTTAMQYF
V: TRBV7-3; D: .; J: TRBJ2-1; size: many; DNA: TGTGCCAGCAGCTCCCCTGGAGCTAGCGAGCAGTTCTTC; CDR3: CASSSPGASEQFF
V: TRBV11-2; D: TRBD1; J: TRBJ1-2; size: many; DNA: TGTGCCAGCAGCCTAGGGGGCGCGAATGGCTACACCTTC; CDR3: CASSLGGANGYTF
V: TRBV20-1; D: .; J: TRBJ2-2; size: .; DNA: TGCAGTGCTAGAGACGGGGCCCACGGGGAGCTGTTTTTT; CDR3: CSARDGAHGELFF
V: TRBV12-3/TRBV12-4; D: TRBD2; J: TRBJ2-3; size: many; DNA: TGTGCCAGCAGGTGGTCGGGACTAGCGCTGAGCACAGATACGCAGTATTTT; CDR3: CASRWSGLALSTDTQYF
V: TRBV6-1; D: .; J: TRBJ1-6; size: many; DNA: TGTGCCAGCAGTGCCGCCAAAAGGGATTCACCCCTCCACTTT; CDR3: CASSAAKRDSPLHF
V: TRBV7-9; D: TRBD2; J: TRBJ2-7; size: many; DNA: TGTGCCAGCAGCCCTAGCGGGAGATCCTACGAGCAGTACTTC; CDR3: CASSPSGRSYEQYF
V: TRBV29-1; D: TRBD1; J: TRBJ2-6; size: .; DNA: TGCAGCGTTGAGACAGGGCCTATTATCTCTGGGGCCAACGTCCTGACTTTC; CDR3: CSVETGPIISGANVLTF